These T cell receptor beta chains were read from a single sample in a study of OX40 agonist ivuxolimab in advanced cancers. Data came from immunoSEQ multiplex PCR; TCRdb stores just in-frame clones and leaves some out. The top ten clones hold 3.5% to 4% of a sample with some 60,000 clones, 86% of them seen once. The material was CD4+ or CD8+ T cells sorted from blood, obtained in a trial of the OX40 agonist ivuxolimab. Source of these receptors: an adult with an advanced solid tumor such as melanoma, head and neck, liver or kidney cancer. The CDR3 runs from the conserved cysteine through the conserved F or W. A D gene is named only where the DNA matches it firmly. Clone size is not always given. Where it is, it says once, few, many or a class for expanded clones.

CDR3nt: TGTGCCAGCCAGCGATTAAACACTGAAGCTTTCTTT; CDR3aa: CASQRLNTEAFF; abundance: once; d_gene: .; j_gene: TRBJ1-1; v_gene: TRBV6-5
CDR3nt: TGTGCCAGCAGCTTGTCCTGGGGGGAGTCACCCCTCCACTTT; CDR3aa: CASSLSWGESPLHF; abundance: .; d_gene: .; j_gene: TRBJ1-6; v_gene: TRBV5-4
CDR3nt: TGTGCCAGCAGCTTGCAGGGAGGGACTGAAGCTTTCTTT; CDR3aa: CASSLQGGTEAFF; abundance: .; d_gene: .; j_gene: TRBJ1-1; v_gene: TRBV5-8
CDR3nt: TGTGCCGGGGCTCTGGACTGGTTCTACGAGCAGTACTTC; CDR3aa: CAGALDWFYEQYF; abundance: .; d_gene: .; j_gene: TRBJ2-7; v_gene: TRBV6-5
CDR3nt: TGTGCCAGCAGTTCTCCGGGAGGCACTGAAGCTTTCTTT; CDR3aa: CASSSPGGTEAFF; abundance: .; d_gene: .; j_gene: TRBJ1-1; v_gene: TRBV7-2
CDR3nt: TGTGCCAGCAGTTCCCTGACAGGGGGCACGTACAATGAGCAGTTCTTC; CDR3aa: CASSSLTGGTYNEQFF; abundance: .; d_gene: TRBD1; j_gene: TRBJ2-1; v_gene: TRBV28
CDR3nt: TGTGCCAGCAGTTCTGACAGGGGCTGGAGCAATCAGCCCCAGCATTTT; CDR3aa: CASSSDRGWSNQPQHF; abundance: .; d_gene: TRBD1; j_gene: TRBJ1-5; v_gene: TRBV28
CDR3nt: TGTGCCAGCAGCTTGAGGGGGTACGAGCAGTACTTC; CDR3aa: CASSLRGYEQYF; abundance: .; d_gene: .; j_gene: TRBJ2-7; v_gene: TRBV5-6
CDR3nt: TGTGCCAGCAGCCCGGGCAGCTCCTACAATGAGCAGTTCTTC; CDR3aa: CASSPGSSYNEQFF; abundance: .; d_gene: .; j_gene: TRBJ2-1; v_gene: TRBV7-6
CDR3nt: TGTGCCAGCGGCCGGGGAATTGGGAACACTGAAGCTTTCTTT; CDR3aa: CASGRGIGNTEAFF; abundance: .; d_gene: .; j_gene: TRBJ1-1; v_gene: TRBV6-5
CDR3nt: TGCGCCAGCAGCTTGGGCCAGCTGGCTGAAGCTTTCTTT; CDR3aa: CASSLGQLAEAFF; abundance: .; d_gene: .; j_gene: TRBJ1-1; v_gene: TRBV5-1
CDR3nt: TGCGCCAGCAGCTTGGCGGGGGACAGGGACTACGAGCAGTACTTC; CDR3aa: CASSLAGDRDYEQYF; abundance: .; d_gene: TRBD1; j_gene: TRBJ2-7; v_gene: TRBV5-1
CDR3nt: TGTGCCAGCAGCGCAAGGGGATGGGAGCGGGGGGGCCTCACAGATACGCAGTATTTT; CDR3aa: CASSARGWERGGLTDTQYF; abundance: .; d_gene: TRBD2; j_gene: TRBJ2-3; v_gene: TRBV7-2
CDR3nt: TGTGCCAGTAGTACACAGGGGGCTGTCGAAAAACTGTTTTTT; CDR3aa: CASSTQGAVEKLFF; abundance: .; d_gene: TRBD1; j_gene: TRBJ1-4; v_gene: TRBV19
CDR3nt: TGTGCCAGCGCCGTCAGCGGAGATGAGCAGTTCTTC; CDR3aa: CASAVSGDEQFF; abundance: .; d_gene: .; j_gene: TRBJ2-1; v_gene: TRBV18
CDR3nt: TGTGCCAGCAGCTGGGACAGGGCAGAGTACGAGCAGTACTTC; CDR3aa: CASSWDRAEYEQYF; abundance: .; d_gene: TRBD1; j_gene: TRBJ2-7; v_gene: TRBV6-1
CDR3nt: TGCGCCAGCAGCTTGACAGGTGGCGGGGCCGGGGAGCTGTTTTTT; CDR3aa: CASSLTGGGAGELFF; abundance: .; d_gene: .; j_gene: TRBJ2-2; v_gene: TRBV5-1
CDR3nt: TGTGCCAGCAGCATAAGATACGAGCAGTACTTC; CDR3aa: CASSIRYEQYF; abundance: .; d_gene: .; j_gene: TRBJ2-7; v_gene: TRBV11-3
CDR3nt: TGTGCCATCAGTATGGGACTAGCGGAGAACAATGAGCAGTTCTTC; CDR3aa: CAISMGLAENNEQFF; abundance: .; d_gene: TRBD2; j_gene: TRBJ2-1; v_gene: TRBV10-3
CDR3nt: TGTGCCAGCAGCTTCTCCGGGACAGGGCTAGAAGCTTTCTTT; CDR3aa: CASSFSGTGLEAFF; abundance: .; d_gene: TRBD1; j_gene: TRBJ1-1; v_gene: TRBV7-2
CDR3nt: TGCAGCATACATTGGACAGGGCAGGGGTCCTACAATGAGCAGTTCTTC; CDR3aa: CSIHWTGQGSYNEQFF; abundance: .; d_gene: TRBD1; j_gene: TRBJ2-1; v_gene: TRBV29-1
CDR3nt: TGTGCCAGCAGCTTGGCTAGCGGGGCCACAGATACGCAGTATTTT; CDR3aa: CASSLASGATDTQYF; abundance: .; d_gene: TRBD2; j_gene: TRBJ2-3; v_gene: TRBV11-3
CDR3nt: TGTGCCAGCAGCCTCCACGCCGATGAGCAGTTCTTC; CDR3aa: CASSLHADEQFF; abundance: once; d_gene: .; j_gene: TRBJ2-1; v_gene: TRBV14
CDR3nt: TGTGCTAGTGGTTCGAAAAATGACAGGGGGGATCAGCCCCAGCATTTT; CDR3aa: CASGSKNDRGDQPQHF; abundance: .; d_gene: TRBD1; j_gene: TRBJ1-5; v_gene: TRBV12-5
CDR3nt: TGTGCCAGCAGCCTTCTAGAGGGGAATTCACCCCTCCACTTT; CDR3aa: CASSLLEGNSPLHF; abundance: .; d_gene: .; j_gene: TRBJ1-6; v_gene: TRBV25-1
CDR3nt: TGTGCCAGCAGCAAAGCTGAGGGAACCCAGCATTTT; CDR3aa: CASSKAEGTQHF; abundance: .; d_gene: .; j_gene: TRBJ1-5; v_gene: TRBV21-1
CDR3nt: TGTGCCAGCAGCAACGGGGGTTTGCAGCCCCAGCATTTT; CDR3aa: CASSNGGLQPQHF; abundance: .; d_gene: .; j_gene: TRBJ1-5; v_gene: TRBV6-5
CDR3nt: TGCAGTGCCGAGGGAGGGGTCGGCTACACCTTC; CDR3aa: CSAEGGVGYTF; abundance: .; d_gene: .; j_gene: TRBJ1-2; v_gene: TRBV20-1
CDR3nt: TGTGCCAGCAATTTAGTAGCGGTTCGGGTCGGGGAGCTGTTTTTT; CDR3aa: CASNLVAVRVGELFF; abundance: .; d_gene: .; j_gene: TRBJ2-2; v_gene: TRBV27
CDR3nt: TGTGCCAGCAGCTTAGGAGGATCCTCTGGGGCCAACGTCCTGACTTTC; CDR3aa: CASSLGGSSGANVLTF; abundance: .; d_gene: .; j_gene: TRBJ2-6; v_gene: TRBV7-2
CDR3nt: TGTGCCAGCAGCTTAAAATCGTGGGACAATGGCTACACCTTC; CDR3aa: CASSLKSWDNGYTF; abundance: once; d_gene: .; j_gene: TRBJ1-2; v_gene: TRBV11-2
CDR3nt: TGTGCCTGGAGCCGGGACAGGGGAACCGGGGAGCTGTTTTTT; CDR3aa: CAWSRDRGTGELFF; abundance: .; d_gene: TRBD1; j_gene: TRBJ2-2; v_gene: TRBV30
CDR3nt: TGTGCCAGTAGTATTCTGCCTACCAACGCCAAAAACATTCAGTACTTC; CDR3aa: CASSILPTNAKNIQYF; abundance: .; d_gene: .; j_gene: TRBJ2-4; v_gene: TRBV19
CDR3nt: TGCAGCGTTGAACAGGGGCTTAACAATGAGCAGTTCTTC; CDR3aa: CSVEQGLNNEQFF; abundance: .; d_gene: .; j_gene: TRBJ2-1; v_gene: TRBV29-1
CDR3nt: TGTGCCAGCAGTTACAGGGGATCTGGAAACACCATATATTTT; CDR3aa: CASSYRGSGNTIYF; abundance: .; d_gene: .; j_gene: TRBJ1-3; v_gene: TRBV6-5
CDR3nt: TGTGCCAGCAGCCGCAGACTAGCGGATACGCAGTATTTT; CDR3aa: CASSRRLADTQYF; abundance: .; d_gene: TRBD2; j_gene: TRBJ2-3; v_gene: TRBV9
CDR3nt: TGCGCCAGCAGCTTGAGGCAGGCTATTACCACAGATACGCAGTATTTT; CDR3aa: CASSLRQAITTDTQYF; abundance: once; d_gene: .; j_gene: TRBJ2-3; v_gene: TRBV5-1
CDR3nt: TGTGCCAGCAGTTACGTGGCGGCGCCATACGAGCAGTACTTC; CDR3aa: CASSYVAAPYEQYF; abundance: .; d_gene: .; j_gene: TRBJ2-7; v_gene: TRBV6-6
CDR3nt: TGCGCCAGCAGCCAAGTTCACGGACCAAGGAATTCACCCCTCCACTTT; CDR3aa: CASSQVHGPRNSPLHF; abundance: .; d_gene: .; j_gene: TRBJ1-6; v_gene: TRBV4-3
CDR3nt: TGTGCCAGCAGTGAAGCCTTCGTAGGGGGTCTTTTTTTCACCGGGGAGCTGTTTTTT; CDR3aa: CASSEAFVGGLFFTGELFF; abundance: .; d_gene: .; j_gene: TRBJ2-2; v_gene: TRBV2
CDR3nt: TGTGCCAGCTCACCACCTAGGGGGGTCAAGGTTGTAGACAATGAGCAGTTCTTC; CDR3aa: CASSPPRGVKVVDNEQFF; abundance: .; d_gene: .; j_gene: TRBJ2-1; v_gene: TRBV18
CDR3nt: TGTGCCAGCAGCTCTGGACAGGGAAAGGGCACTGAAGCTTTCTTT; CDR3aa: CASSSGQGKGTEAFF; abundance: .; d_gene: TRBD1; j_gene: TRBJ1-1; v_gene: TRBV5-4
CDR3nt: TGCGCCAGCAGCCGACAGGGGGGCGGTGAAGCTTTCTTT; CDR3aa: CASSRQGGGEAFF; abundance: few; d_gene: TRBD1; j_gene: TRBJ1-1; v_gene: TRBV4-3
CDR3nt: TGCGCCAGCAGCACGGACAGGGGGATTAGCACCGGGGAGCTGTTTTTT; CDR3aa: CASSTDRGISTGELFF; abundance: .; d_gene: TRBD1; j_gene: TRBJ2-2; v_gene: TRBV5-1